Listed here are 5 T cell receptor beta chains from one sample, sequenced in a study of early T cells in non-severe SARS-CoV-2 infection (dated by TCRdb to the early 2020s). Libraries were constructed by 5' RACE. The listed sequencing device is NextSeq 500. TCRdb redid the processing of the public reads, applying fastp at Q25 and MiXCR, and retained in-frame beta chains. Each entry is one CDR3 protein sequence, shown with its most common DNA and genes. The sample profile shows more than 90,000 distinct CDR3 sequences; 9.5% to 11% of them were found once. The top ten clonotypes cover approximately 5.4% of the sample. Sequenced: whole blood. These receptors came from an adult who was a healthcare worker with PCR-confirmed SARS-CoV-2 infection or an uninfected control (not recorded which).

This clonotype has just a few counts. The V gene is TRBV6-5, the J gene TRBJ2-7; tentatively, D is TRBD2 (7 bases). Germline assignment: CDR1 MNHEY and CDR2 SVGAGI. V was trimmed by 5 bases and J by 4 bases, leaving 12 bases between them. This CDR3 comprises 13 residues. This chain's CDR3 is CASSIGGGYEQYF. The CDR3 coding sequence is TGTGCCAGCAGTATAGGGGGAGGGTACGAGCAGTACTTC.

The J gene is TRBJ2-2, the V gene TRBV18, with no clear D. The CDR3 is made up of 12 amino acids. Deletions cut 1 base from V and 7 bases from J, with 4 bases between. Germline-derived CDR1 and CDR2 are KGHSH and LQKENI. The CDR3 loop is CASSPLHGELFF. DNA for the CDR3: TGTGCCAGCTCACCACTGCACGGGGAGCTGTTTTTT.

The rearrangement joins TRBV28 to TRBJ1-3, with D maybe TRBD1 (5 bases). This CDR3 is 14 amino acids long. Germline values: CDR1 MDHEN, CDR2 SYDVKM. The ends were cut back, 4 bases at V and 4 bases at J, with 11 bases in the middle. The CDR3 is CASSWGGTGNTIYF. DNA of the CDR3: TGTGCCAGCAGTTGGGGGGGGACCGGAAACACCATATATTTT.

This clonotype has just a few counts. In DNA, the CDR3 is TGTGCCAGCAGGCGGGAGCCCTACGAGCAGTACTTC. As protein: CASRREPYEQYF. The chain carries TRBV28 and TRBJ2-7; 7 nucleotides match TRBD2. This CDR3 is 12 amino acids long. The V gene end was trimmed by 6 bases and the J gene end by 2 bases; junction bases not matched to a gene: 1. CDR1 and CDR2 from the germline V gene are MDHEN and SYDVKM.

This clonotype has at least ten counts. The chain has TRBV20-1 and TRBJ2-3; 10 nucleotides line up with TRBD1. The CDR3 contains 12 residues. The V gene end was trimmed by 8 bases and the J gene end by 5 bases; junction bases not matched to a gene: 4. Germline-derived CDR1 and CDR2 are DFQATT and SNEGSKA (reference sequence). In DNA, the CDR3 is TGCAGTCTGACAGGGGGCATAGATACGCAGTATTTT. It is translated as CSLTGGIDTQYF.